These 26 T cell receptor beta chains share one sample of origin, sequenced in a study of T cells in Graves' hyperthyroidism and ophthalmopathy. RNA transcripts served as the template for amplifying TCR beta CDR3 regions. The HTBI primer set drove a first-round RT-PCR of the TCR CDR3. MiXCR was run by TCRdb on the multiplex PCR reads, yielding one entry per CDR3 protein. The data show 200,000 to 300,000 distinct CDR3 sequences, with less than 20% seen just once and 28% held by the top ten. Sequencing was done on a sample of blood. The source is a woman between 18 and 29 years old with Graves' ophthalmopathy.

Turning to this clonotype: This may be a read error, as it is one base from a much larger clone. The V call is TRBV6-2 or TRBV6-3, the J call TRBJ2-7; 9 nucleotides agree with TRBD1. Per the germline V gene, CDR1 is MNHEY and CDR2 is SVGEGT. The CDR3 length is 15 residues. The CDR3 is CASSAGTGKAYERYF. The CDR3 DNA reads as TGTGCCAGCAGTGCTGGGACAGGGAAAGCCTACGAGCGGTACTTC.

This clonotype appeared many times. This rearrangement joins TRBV6-2 or TRBV6-3 to TRBJ2-3, with 7 bases aligning to TRBD2. Germline trimming cut 7 bases from V and 4 bases from J; bases unmatched to any gene: 11. The CDR3 is 15 amino acids. The germline gives CDR1 MNHEY, CDR2 SVGEGT. Here the CDR3 DNA reads TGTGCCAGCACTTCTCCTGGGGAGGGCGCAGATACGCAGTATTTT. Translating it yields CASTSPGEGADTQYF.

This clonotype was seen only a few times. The chain recombines TRBV24-1 with TRBJ2-2; unclear D gene. Germline V gene lookup returns CDR1 KGHDR and CDR2 SFDVKD. The CDR3 has 14 amino acids. V was pared by 7 bases and J by 3 bases, with 11 bases between. In nucleotides, the CDR3 is TGTGCCACCAGGGGAAGAGAGGACACCGGGGAGCTGTTTTTT. Its translation is CATRGREDTGELFF.

The table lists this clonotype with many counts. The chain carries TRBV10-3 and TRBJ1-1, with 8 bases matching TRBD1. Germline trimming cut 9 bases from V and 4 bases from J; bases unmatched to any gene: 7. The CDR3 spans 13 residues. Germline lookup yields CDR1 ENHRY and CDR2 SYGVKD. The CDR3 DNA is TGTGCCATTGCAGGGGGCGAGTTCACTGAAGCTTTCTTT. Its translation is CAIAGGEFTEAFF.

This clonotype was found many times. The chain joins TRBV20-1 to TRBJ2-7, with D maybe TRBD1 (5 bases). Looked up from germline, CDR1 is DFQATT and CDR2 is SNEGSKA (reference sequence). This CDR3 comprises 15 residues. The V end lost 3 bases, the J end lost 3 bases, and 18 bases lay between the germline ends. The CDR3 reads CSARVTGSIVYEQYF. Written as DNA, the CDR3 is TGCAGTGCTAGGGTCACAGGATCGATCGTCTACGAGCAGTACTTC.

The rearrangement joins TRBV30 to TRBJ1-3; no reliable D call. This CDR3 has 14 residues. Germline CDR1 reads GTSNPN; CDR2 reads SVGIG (reference sequence). The V and J ends lost 6 bases and 0 bases respectively, with 12 bases between them. This CDR3 is CACLLRSSGNTIYF. The CDR3 region has the DNA TGTGCCTGTCTCCTCAGGAGCTCTGGAAACACCATATATTTT.

In its sample, this clonotype was seen many times. The chain uses TRBV7-2 and TRBJ2-7, with D maybe TRBD2 (5 bases). CDR1 SGHTA and CDR2 FQGNSA come from the germline V gene. V was clipped by 4 bases and J by 3 bases, with 13 bases between them. CDR3 length: 14 amino acids. CDR3 nucleotide sequence: TGTGCCAGCAGCTCCCCCGTTCGGGGCTACGAGCAGTACTTC. Its translation is CASSSPVRGYEQYF. Full variable domain (outside the CDR3, taken from reference TRBV7-2 and TRBJ2-7): GAGVSQSPSNKVTEKGKDVELRCDPISGHTALYWYRQSLGQGLEFLIYFQGNSAPDKSGLPSDRFSAERTGGSVSTLTIQRTQQEDSAVYLCASSSPVRGYEQYFGPGTRLTVT.

This clonotype was recorded a few times. The chain uses TRBV10-3 and TRBJ2-1; 9 bases fit TRBD1. Germline V CDR1 and CDR2: ENHRY, SYGVKD. The CDR3 is made up of 14 amino acids. V lost 3 bases, J lost 9 bases, and 6 bases stayed unmatched. The CDR3 DNA reads TGTGCCATCAGTGACCGGGACAGGGTCATTGAGCAGTTCTTC. It encodes CAISDRDRVIEQFF.

At least ten counts were recorded for this clonotype. The V call is TRBV27, the J call TRBJ1-2, with D unresolved. Germline V lookup: CDR1 MNHEY, CDR2 SMNVEV (reference sequence). Trimming pared 4 bases from V and 5 bases from J, leaving 11 bases between. The CDR3 runs to 13 residues. The CDR3 protein is CASSSSLGYGYTF. CDR3 bases: TGTGCCAGCAGTTCCTCTCTCGGATATGGCTACACCTTC.

This clonotype was counted many times. The chain links TRBV20-1 to TRBJ1-6; maybe TRBD1 (5 bases). This CDR3 region has 15 residues. Trimming pared 0 bases from V and 4 bases from J, leaving 10 bases between. Germline values: CDR1 DFQATT, CDR2 SNEGSKA (reference sequence). DNA for the CDR3: TGCAGTGCTAGAGACGGGACGGGATATAATTCACCCCTCCACTTT. Its translation is CSARDGTGYNSPLHF.

This clonotype occurred many times. This chain links TRBV5-1 with TRBJ2-1; TRBD1 matches at 8 bases. Germline V CDR1 and CDR2: SGHRS, YFSETQ. This CDR3 is 16 amino acids long. The V segment lost 9 bases and the J segment 0 bases; nucleotides outside the gene matches: 11. CDR3 nucleotides: TGCGCCACCGCGACAGGGGCCAAGGGCTCCTACAATGAGCAGTTCTTC. It translates to CATATGAKGSYNEQFF.

Comments on this clonotype: A much larger clone is a single base away; this may be a read error. The conserved phenylalanine or tryptophan normally closing the CDR3 is absent here, so this likely arose from a read error. The chain recombines TRBV20-1 with TRBJ2-1; 9 bases align to TRBD2. This CDR3 comprises 16 residues. CDR1 and CDR2 from the germline V gene are DFQATT and SNEGSKA (reference sequence). The junction had 7 bases not matched to a gene; V was cut back by 0 bases and J by 4 bases. The CDR3 protein is CSARDDSGRTYNEQFL. The CDR3 nucleotides read TGCAGTGCTAGAGATGATAGCGGGAGAACTTACAATGAGCAGTTCCTC.

This clonotype was observed many times. V is TRBV10-3 and J is TRBJ1-3, with TRBD1 matching over 8 bases. Germline lookup yields CDR1 ENHRY and CDR2 SYGVKD. There are 15 residues in the CDR3. V shed 6 bases, J shed 0 bases, and the junction held 4 bases outside the gene matches. The DNA for the CDR3 is TGTGCCATCAGGGGAGACAGGGGCTCTGGAAACACCATATATTTT. Translation: CAIRGDRGSGNTIYF.

The CDR3, as DNA: TGTGCCTGGAGTGTAGGGGAGTCGGAAGCTTTCTTT. It yields the protein CAWSVGESEAFF. The chain has TRBV30 and TRBJ1-1; D is possibly TRBD1 (5 bases). In germline, CDR1 is GTSNPN, CDR2 SVGIG (reference sequence). The CDR3 sequence is 12 residues long. V was trimmed by 0 bases and J by 8 bases, leaving 10 bases between them. The full variable domain, rest sourced from reference TRBV30 and TRBJ1-1, is SQTIHQWPATLVQPVGSPLSLECTVEGTSNPNLYWYRQAAGRGLQLLFYSVGIGQISSEVPQNLSASRPQDRQFILSSKKLLLSDSGFYLCAWSVGESEAFFGQGTRLTVV.

The chain has TRBV11-3 and TRBJ2-3, with no clear D. The CDR3 runs 14 residues. V was pared by 5 bases and J by 5 bases, with 14 bases between. The germline V gene has CDR1 SGHNT and CDR2 YENEEA. In DNA, the CDR3 is TGTGCCAGCAGCCCTCCGCAAGATCAAGATACGCAGTATTTT. It specifies CASSPPQDQDTQYF.

This clonotype was picked up a small number of times. The chain employs TRBV12-3 or TRBV12-4 and TRBJ1-6; D perhaps matches TRBD1 (6 bases). The V end was cut by 6 bases, the J end by 7 bases, with 13 bases between. CDR3 size: 14 residues. This CDR3 is CASRRGAANSPLHF. CDR3 coding DNA: TGTGCCAGCAGGAGGGGGGCAGCCAATTCACCCCTCCACTTT.

Many counts were recorded for this clonotype. V usage is TRBV3-1 and J usage is TRBJ1-6; D ambiguous. V dropped 3 bases and J dropped 7 bases, with 10 bases sitting between them. Germline CDR1 LGHDT, CDR2 YNNKEL (reference sequence). CDR3 size: 14 residues. The CDR3 bases are TGTGCCAGCAGCCAGAGCACGGGGAATTCACCCCTCCACTTT. This gives the protein CASSQSTGNSPLHF.

This clonotype was seen ten or more times. The rearrangement uses TRBV30 and TRBJ2-7, with D possibly TRBD2 on 7 matching bases. With 3 bases removed from V and 4 bases from J, the gap between germline ends came to 19 bases. The CDR3 is 15 residues long. The V gene's germline CDR1 is GTSNPN and CDR2 SVGIG (reference sequence). The CDR3 sequence is CAWRTPGGIAYEQYF. As DNA, the CDR3 is TGTGCCTGGAGGACGCCGGGGGGCATCGCGTACGAGCAGTACTTC.

This clonotype has ten or more counts. This rearrangement joins TRBV2 to TRBJ1-2; D not certain. The V and J ends lost 2 bases and 13 bases respectively, with 20 bases between them. Looked up from germline, CDR1 is SNHLY and CDR2 is FYNNEI. CDR3 length: 14 residues. CDR3 sequence: CASSEQTSLPSTTF. The CDR3 DNA is TGTGCCAGCAGTGAACAGACATCCCTCCCTTCTACCACCTTC.

The table lists this clonotype with many counts. The rearrangement links TRBV7-8 to TRBJ1-6, with D possibly TRBD1 on 6 matching bases. V was trimmed by 1 base and J by 4 bases, leaving 11 bases between them. This CDR3 is built from 16 residues. From germline, CDR1 is SGHVS and CDR2 FQNEAQ. The CDR3: CASSLEPGEYNSPLHF. Written as DNA, the CDR3 is TGTGCCAGCAGCTTAGAACCAGGGGAATATAATTCACCCCTCCACTTT.

This clonotype was detected many times. The rearrangement joins TRBV10-3 to TRBJ1-1; no reliable D call. This CDR3 contains 13 residues. Germline CDR1 reads ENHRY; CDR2 reads SYGVKD. V lost 4 bases to trimming and J lost 1 base, with 7 bases between them. The CDR3 loop is CAISGQENTEAFF. In DNA form, the CDR3 reads TGTGCCATCAGTGGGCAGGAGAACACTGAAGCTTTCTTT.

This clonotype was recorded many times. V is TRBV6-2 or TRBV6-3 and J is TRBJ1-3; the match to TRBD1 covers 9 bases. V lost 7 bases, J lost 0 bases, and 7 bases stayed unmatched. In germline, CDR1 is MNHEY, CDR2 SVGEGT. The CDR3 sequence is 16 residues long. DNA of the CDR3: TGTGCCAGCAACGATCCGGGACAGGGCTCTGGAAACACCATATATTTT. This gives the protein CASNDPGQGSGNTIYF.

This clonotype was detected ten times or more. The chain combines TRBV20-1 with TRBJ2-7; D not resolved. This CDR3 has 13 residues. Trimming removed 3 bases from V and 4 bases from J, with 13 bases in between. CDR1 is DFQATT and CDR2 is SNEGSKA in the germline V gene (reference sequence). CDR3 amino acids: CSARGQDVYEQYF. The CDR3 region has the DNA TGCAGTGCTAGGGGCCAGGATGTTTACGAGCAGTACTTC.

At least ten counts were recorded for this clonotype. V is TRBV30 and J is TRBJ2-5; 7 bases line up with TRBD2. The CDR3 sequence is 14 residues long. V was pared by 0 bases and J by 4 bases, with 5 bases of the junction left unmatched. Germline V lookup: CDR1 GTSNPN, CDR2 SVGIG (reference sequence). This CDR3 reads CAWSVIGEGETQYF. The CDR3 DNA reads TGTGCCTGGAGTGTAATTGGGGAGGGAGAGACCCAGTACTTC.

This clonotype was seen a handful of times. Germline is not matched at one junction end, which may reflect a read error. The chain joins TRBV10-3 to TRBJ1-1; TRBD1 is a possible D gene (5 bases). This CDR3 comprises 14 residues. Germline assignment: CDR1 ENHRY and CDR2 SYGVKD. CDR3 sequence: CAISGPTANTETFF. The CDR3 nucleotides are TGTGCCATCAGTGGTCCGACAGCGAACACTGAAACTTTCTTT.

This clonotype was picked up many times. This chain links TRBV9 with TRBJ1-1; D not resolved. The germline gives CDR1 SGDLS, CDR2 YYNGEE. The CDR3 runs 15 residues. Trimming left V 2 bases short and J 1 base short, with 12 bases between. DNA of the CDR3: TGTGCCAGCAGCGTGTGGGAGGCGGGGAACACTGAAGCTTTCTTT. This gives the protein CASSVWEAGNTEAFF.